The 19 T cell receptor beta chains listed next were all sequenced from one sample in a study of identifying expanded T cells in peripheral blood (dated by TCRdb to between 2018 and 2020). Receptor libraries were prepared by the immunoSEQ multiplex PCR assay. Sourced from immuneACCESS, this table was stored by TCRdb with only in-frame sequences that have V and J called. A share of the clones is absent; for the studies checked, an unresolved V gene accounts for under half, and the remainder has no known explanation. The sample records about 89,000 clones, 70% to 90% of which are singletons. Of the sample, 3% to 4% falls within the top ten clones. Material for sequencing was blood. The receptors derive from a person aged 18 to 70 in good health.

The rearrangement links TRBV19 to TRBJ1-5; D remains unclear. From germline, CDR1 is LNHDA and CDR2 SQIVND (reference sequence). V lost 6 bases and J lost 0, with 15 bases in between. The length of the CDR3 is 16 residues. The CDR3 DNA reads TGTGCCAGTAGCCCGATTCGCCTTACTAGCAATCAGCCCCAGCATTTT. This codes for CASSPIRLTSNQPQHF.

The DNA of the CDR3 is TGTGCCAGCACATATCGAGACGCCCACAATGAGCAGTTCTTC. It codes for CASTYRDAHNEQFF. V usage is TRBV2 and J usage is TRBJ2-1; D uncertain. The germline V and J ends were trimmed by 7 bases and 5 bases, with 15 bases remaining between them. CDR1 and CDR2 from the germline V gene are SNHLY and FYNNEI. The CDR3 has 14 amino acids.

In DNA, the CDR3 is TGTGCCTGGAGTGTAAATTTTGGTGGGTCCTACAACAATGAGCAGTTCTTC. Protein: CAWSVNFGGSYNNEQFF. The genes are TRBV30 and TRBJ2-1; D not certain. Trimming took off 0 bases at V and 5 bases at J, with 20 bases between the two ends. The CDR3 sequence is 17 residues long. The V gene's germline CDR1 is GTSNPN and CDR2 SVGIG (reference sequence). Full variable domain (missing parts from reference TRBV30 and TRBJ2-1): SQTIHQWPATLVQPVGSPLSLECTVEGTSNPNLYWYRQAAGRGLQLLFYSVGIGQISSEVPQNLSASRPQDRQFILSSKKLLLSDSGFYLCAWSVNFGGSYNNEQFFGPGTRLTVL.

CDR3 amino acids: CASSSAGGTGELFF. As DNA, the CDR3 is TGTGCCAGCAGCTCCGCGGGGGGTACCGGGGAGCTGTTTTTT. This chain uses TRBV5-4 with TRBJ2-2; 8 bases fit TRBD2. CDR3 length equals 14 residues. CDR1 SGHNT and CDR2 YYREEE come from the germline V gene (reference sequence). V trimming: 3 bases; J trimming: 5 bases; junction bases outside the gene matches: 3.

The chain is built from TRBV5-3 and TRBJ2-7, with D possibly matching TRBD1 (5 bases). TRBV5-3 is sorted into the ORF group, with uncertain function. The CDR3 sequence is 15 residues long. Between the trimmed V and J ends, which lost 7 bases and 6 bases, there was a span of 23 bases. CDR3 in DNA: TGTGCCAGACGACCATTTGGGGCCCCCTCTGGCGAGCAGTACTTC. This encodes CARRPFGAPSGEQYF.

To note about this clone: A read error may account for a junction end that differs from germline. J is TRBJ2-5 and V is TRBV5-3; TRBD1 matches at 8 bases. TRBV5-3 is given ORF status, its function remaining uncertain. The CDR3 has 15 residues. The CDR3 DNA sequence: TGTGCCAGCAGCTGGACAGGGTTCGGCCAAGAGACCCAGTACTTC. Protein product: CASSWTGFGQETQYF.

The chain combines TRBV28 with TRBJ1-5; 9 positions agree with TRBD1. The J segment lost 4 bases and the V segment lost 5 bases, leaving 6 bases of the junction unmatched. The germline V gene has CDR1 MDHEN and CDR2 SYDVKM. This CDR3 spans 15 amino acids. The CDR3, as DNA: TGTGCCAGCAGTCTCACAGGGGGCATAAATCAGCCCCAGCATTTT. Amino acid sequence: CASSLTGGINQPQHF.

The rearrangement links TRBV6-1 to TRBJ1-2, with a weak D call TRBD1 (6 bases). Germline lookup yields CDR1 MNHNS and CDR2 SASEGT. This CDR3 has 13 residues. V was pared by 5 bases and J by 4 bases, with 11 bases between. The CDR3 DNA sequence: TGTGCCAGCAGTCCTACAGGGCCCTATGGCTACACCTTC. Amino acids: CASSPTGPYGYTF.

This clone was counted only a few times. The rearrangement joins TRBV10-1 to TRBJ2-6; D unclear. Germline V gene lookup returns CDR1 WNHNN and CDR2 SYGVQD (reference sequence). Trimming stripped 5 bases from V and 0 bases from J, with 5 bases between. The CDR3 runs to 14 residues. Here the CDR3 reads CASSSGSGANVLTF. CDR3 DNA: TGCGCCAGCAGTTCGGGCTCTGGGGCCAACGTCCTGACTTTC.

This clone was seen once. This chain connects TRBV28 to TRBJ2-1; the match to TRBD2 covers 8 bases. V shed 11 bases and J 0 bases; nucleotides not matched to a gene: 3. The CDR3 is made up of 13 amino acids. The V gene's germline CDR1 is MDHEN and CDR2 SYDVKM. In nucleotides, the CDR3 is TGTGCCGGCGGGGGGAGCTCCTACAATGAGCAGTTCTTC. Its protein is CAGGGSSYNEQFF.

CDR3: CASSPTGGGGELFF. The CDR3 nucleotides read TGCGCCAGCAGCCCGACAGGGGGAGGCGGGGAGCTGTTTTTT. The rearrangement uses TRBV4-1 and TRBJ2-2; 9 nucleotides align to TRBD1. With V trimmed by 4 bases and J by 7 bases, 4 bases remained unmatched. Germline CDR1 reads MGHRA; CDR2 reads YSYEKL. This CDR3 has 14 amino acids.

This clone was seen only a few times. V usage is TRBV7-6 and J usage is TRBJ2-7; no clear D. The CDR3 totals 12 residues. The germline V gene encodes CDR1 SGHVS and CDR2 FNYEAQ. V was cut by 4 bases and J by 3 bases, with 7 bases left in between. CDR3 DNA: TGTGCCAGCAGCTCCAGCCTCTACGAGCAGTACTTC. This codes for CASSSSLYEQYF.

The chain is built from TRBV10-1 and TRBJ2-1, with D hard to call. CDR3 length: 12 residues. CDR1 is WNHNN, CDR2 SYGVQD, per germline (reference sequence). Trimming removed 3 bases from V and 4 bases from J, with 4 bases in between. The CDR3 coding sequence is TGCGCCAGCAGTGACAGATACAATGAGCAGTTCTTC. Protein: CASSDRYNEQFF.

The chain links TRBV19 to TRBJ2-1; no definite D call. Germline CDR1 LNHDA, CDR2 SQIVND (reference sequence). This CDR3 has 13 amino acids. V lost 3 bases, J lost 5 bases, and 8 bases lay in between. CDR3 bases: TGTGCCAGTAGTATTTCTGACAACAATGAGCAGTTCTTC. Amino acids: CASSISDNNEQFF.

This rearrangement joins TRBV10-3 to TRBJ1-5; 7 positions agree with TRBD1. CDR1 and CDR2 from the germline V gene are ENHRY and SYGVKD. J lost 6 bases, V lost 3 bases, and 5 bases had no gene match. This CDR3 has 14 residues. CDR3 nucleotide sequence: TGTGCCATCAGTGATGGGACAGCCTTTCAGCCCCAGCATTTT. This encodes CAISDGTAFQPQHF.

J is TRBJ2-2 and V is TRBV7-9, with D tentatively TRBD2 (5 bases). The CDR3 sequence is 14 residues long. From germline, CDR1 is SEHNR and CDR2 FQNEAQ (reference sequence). Trimming shortened V by 5 bases and J by 7 bases, and 14 bases separated the two germline ends. DNA of the CDR3: TGTGCCAGCAGCCATAGGGCCGGGATCGGGGAGCTGTTTTTT. Translated: CASSHRAGIGELFF.

The chain employs TRBV5-8 and TRBJ2-4; TRBD2 is a possible D gene (5 bases). Deletions cut 3 bases from V and 0 bases from J, with 22 bases between. This CDR3 is 19 amino acids long. Germline V gene data show CDR1 as SGHTS and CDR2 as YDEGEE. CDR3 region: CASSSPDFDSDLAKNIQYF. The CDR3 DNA reads as TGTGCCAGCAGCTCCCCCGACTTTGATAGCGACTTAGCCAAAAACATTCAGTACTTC.

The chain recombines TRBV27 with TRBJ2-7, with TRBD1 as a possible D gene (6 bases). V dropped 3 bases and J dropped 8 bases, with 8 bases sitting between them. This CDR3 has 11 residues. The V gene's germline CDR1 is MNHEY and CDR2 SMNVEV (reference sequence). CDR3 protein: CASSFRGQQYF. Written as DNA, the CDR3 is TGTGCCAGCAGTTTCAGGGGTCAGCAGTACTTC.

The DNA of the CDR3 is TGTGCCAGCAGTTCAGCCGGGACAGGGCTGTACGAGCAGTACTTC. Protein: CASSSAGTGLYEQYF. The chain employs TRBV28 and TRBJ2-7; the match to TRBD1 covers 9 bases. Trimming removed 4 bases from V and 4 bases from J; junction bases left unmatched: 8. The length of the CDR3 is 15 residues. Germline CDR1 MDHEN, CDR2 SYDVKM.